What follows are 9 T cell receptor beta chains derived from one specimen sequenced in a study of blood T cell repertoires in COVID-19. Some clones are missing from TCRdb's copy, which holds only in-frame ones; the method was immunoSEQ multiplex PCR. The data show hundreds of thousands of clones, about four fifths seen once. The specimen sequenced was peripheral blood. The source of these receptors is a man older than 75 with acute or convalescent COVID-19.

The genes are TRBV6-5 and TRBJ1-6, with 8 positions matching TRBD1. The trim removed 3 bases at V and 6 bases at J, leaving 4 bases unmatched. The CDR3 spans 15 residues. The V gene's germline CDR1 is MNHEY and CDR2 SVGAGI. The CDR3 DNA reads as TGTGCCAGCAGTTATTCGACAGGGGCTAATTCACCCCTCCACTTT. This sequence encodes CASSYSTGANSPLHF.

The CDR3 spells CASSLRTLISNQPQHF. CDR3 DNA: TGTGCCAGCAGTTTACGGACACTCATCAGCAATCAGCCCCAGCATTTT. The rearrangement uses TRBV28 and TRBJ1-5; TRBD1 is a possible D gene (5 bases). The germline CDR1 and CDR2 sequences are MDHEN and SYDVKM. Trimming removed 2 bases at V and 1 base at J, with 12 bases between. This CDR3 comprises 16 residues.

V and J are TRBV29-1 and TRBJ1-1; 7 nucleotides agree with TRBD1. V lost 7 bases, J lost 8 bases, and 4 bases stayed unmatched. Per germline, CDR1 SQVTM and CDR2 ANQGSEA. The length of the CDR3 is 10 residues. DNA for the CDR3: TGCAGCGGTCGGGACAGCGAAGCTTTCTTT. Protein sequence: CSGRDSEAFF.

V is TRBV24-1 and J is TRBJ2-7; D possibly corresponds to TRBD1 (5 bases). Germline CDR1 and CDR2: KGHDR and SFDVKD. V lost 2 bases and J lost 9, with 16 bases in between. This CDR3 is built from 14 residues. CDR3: CATSDSTRVTRQYF. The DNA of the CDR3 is TGTGCCACCAGTGATTCGACCAGGGTAACGAGGCAGTACTTC.

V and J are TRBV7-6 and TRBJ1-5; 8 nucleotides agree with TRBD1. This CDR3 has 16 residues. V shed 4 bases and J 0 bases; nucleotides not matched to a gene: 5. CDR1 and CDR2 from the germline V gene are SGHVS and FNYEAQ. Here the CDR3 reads CASSSGTGYSNQPQHF. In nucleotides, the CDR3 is TGTGCCAGCAGCTCCGGGACAGGTTATAGCAATCAGCCCCAGCATTTT.

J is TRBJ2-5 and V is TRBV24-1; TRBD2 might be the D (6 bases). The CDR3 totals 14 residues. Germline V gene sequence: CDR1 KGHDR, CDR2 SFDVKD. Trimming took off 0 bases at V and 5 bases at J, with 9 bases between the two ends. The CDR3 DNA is TGTGCCACCAGTGATTTGGCCGGAGGGGAGACCCAGTACTTC. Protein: CATSDLAGGETQYF.

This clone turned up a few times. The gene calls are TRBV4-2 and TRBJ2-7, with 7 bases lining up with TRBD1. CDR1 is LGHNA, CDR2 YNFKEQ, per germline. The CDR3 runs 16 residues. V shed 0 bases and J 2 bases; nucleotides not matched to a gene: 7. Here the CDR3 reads CASSQDQAGGTYEQYF. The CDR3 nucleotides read TGTGCCAGCAGCCAAGATCAGGCAGGGGGAACCTACGAGCAGTACTTC.

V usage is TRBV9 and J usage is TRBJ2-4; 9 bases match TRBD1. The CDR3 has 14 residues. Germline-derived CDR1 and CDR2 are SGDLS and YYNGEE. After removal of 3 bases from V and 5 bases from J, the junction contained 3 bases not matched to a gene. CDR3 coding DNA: TGTGCCAGCAGCGGATGGACAGGGGAAAACATTCAGTACTTC. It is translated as CASSGWTGENIQYF.

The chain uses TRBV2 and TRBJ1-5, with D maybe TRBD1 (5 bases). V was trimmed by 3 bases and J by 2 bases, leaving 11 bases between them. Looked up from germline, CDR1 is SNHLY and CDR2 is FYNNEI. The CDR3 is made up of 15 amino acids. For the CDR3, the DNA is TGTGCCAGCAGTGATGGGGGGATAGGCAATCAGCCCCAGCATTTT. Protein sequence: CASSDGGIGNQPQHF.